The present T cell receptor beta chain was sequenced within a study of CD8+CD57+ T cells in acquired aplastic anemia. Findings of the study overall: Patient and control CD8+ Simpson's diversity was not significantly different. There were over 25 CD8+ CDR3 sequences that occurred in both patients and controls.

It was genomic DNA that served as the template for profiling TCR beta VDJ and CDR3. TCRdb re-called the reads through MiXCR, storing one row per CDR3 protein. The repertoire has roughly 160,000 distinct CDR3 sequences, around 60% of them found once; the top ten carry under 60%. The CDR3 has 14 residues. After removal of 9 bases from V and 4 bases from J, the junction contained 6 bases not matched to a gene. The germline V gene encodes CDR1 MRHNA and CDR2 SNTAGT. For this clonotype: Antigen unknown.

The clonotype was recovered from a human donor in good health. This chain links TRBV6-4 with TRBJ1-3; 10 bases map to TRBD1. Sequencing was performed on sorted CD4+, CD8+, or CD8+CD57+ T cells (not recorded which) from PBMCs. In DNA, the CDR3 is TGTGCCAGGACCGGGGGACAGGGGGGAAACACCATATATTTT. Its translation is CARTGGQGGNTIYF.